This T cell receptor beta chain was sequenced for a study of cytomegalovirus exposure and HLA in healthy donors. Study findings and constraints: One later analysis reportedly identified an Asian-associated ancestry cluster that showed fewer N-insertions than the approximately 710-donor mean. The classifier was said to identify cytomegalovirus status with high specificity and sensitivity. Later, TCR association rates were found to vary by HLA locus, highest for DRB1 and lowest for HLA-C.

The PCR made use of 60 Vbeta and 13 Jbeta primers. Some clones are missing from TCRdb's copy, which holds only in-frame ones; the method was immunoSEQ multiplex PCR. The table shows under 150,000 clones, with about 80% occurring only once. Note on this clone: Its antigen is as yet unknown.

The germline CDR1 and CDR2 sequences are MNHEY and SMNVEV (reference sequence). The CDR3 spans 14 residues. Trimming removed 4 bases from V and 5 bases from J; junction bases left unmatched: 4. The sample taken for sequencing was PBMCs. The chain links TRBV27 to TRBJ2-1; TRBD1 aligns across 8 bases. This TCR was sampled from a man younger than 35 in good health and CMV-seronegative. CDR3 region: CASSWDRQDNEQFF. The CDR3 DNA is TGTGCCAGCAGTTGGGACAGGCAGGACAATGAGCAGTTCTTC.